Included here is one T cell receptor beta chain sequence, with context. Its antigen is undetermined. The data were obtained in a study of PD-1 blockade in classical Hodgkin lymphoma. Study information: On a schedule of every 2 weeks, patients received nivolumab 3 mg/kg intravenously.

Each patient relapsed following autologous stem cell transplantation, and prior brentuximab vedotin exposure differed. CDR3 length: 16 amino acids. Trimming removed 8 bases from V and 7 bases from J, with 24 bases in between. Germline-derived CDR1 and CDR2 are SNHLY and FYNNEI. Data came from immunoSEQ multiplex PCR; TCRdb stores just in-frame clones and leaves some out. Of roughly 28,000 clones detected, 70% appear once; the ten largest clones hold over 25%. General study points: Newly diagnosed patients had baseline TCR diversity that was reportedly lower than that of healthy donors. Patients starting nivolumab less than 1 year after ASCT had lower diversity and were excluded from later analyses.

This sample comprised peripheral blood mononuclear cells (PBMCs), obtained before the second cycle of nivolumab. The rearrangement joins TRBV2 to TRBJ1-5; perhaps TRBD1 as D (6 bases). This TCR was sampled from a human donor with classical Hodgkin lymphoma. The CDR3 loop is CASGRSLVGGHQPQHF. The DNA of the CDR3 is TGTGCCAGCGGCCGGAGTTTAGTCGGGGGGCACCAGCCCCAGCATTTT.